Listed here is a single T cell receptor beta chain. Its antigen remains unidentified. This CDR3 is 15 amino acids long. Germline V gene lookup returns CDR1 SGHNT and CDR2 YYREEE (reference sequence). V lost 0 bases and J 1 base, leaving 5 bases between the germline ends. Unstimulated regulatory T cells (CD4+CD25+CD127-), CD4+CD25- non-regulatory cells, CD4 and CD8 cells were FACS-sorted from thawed PBMCs. The entry originates in a study of Tregs in tolerant kidney transplant recipients. Notes on the study in general: Biological reproducibility was not directly addressed in this study. Findings come from small patient numbers and require larger validation. The most relevant donor-specific Treg TCRbeta repertoire apparently came from expansion with activated donor B cells.

Generated by immunoSEQ multiplex PCR, the TCRdb table keeps only in-frame clones and is missing some. The sample yields roughly 250,000 clones, approximately 83% seen once. The rearrangement links TRBV5-4 to TRBJ2-6; no definite D call. Sequencing was carried out using CD4+ T cells from blood. This receptor was obtained from a human donor in good health. Here the CDR3 reads CASSLDRSGANVLTF. The CDR3 DNA reads as TGTGCCAGCAGCTTGGACAGATCTGGGGCCAACGTCCTGACTTTC. Full variable domain (rest looked up from reference TRBV5-4 and TRBJ2-6): ETGVTQSPTHLIKTRGQQVTLRCSSQSGHNTVSWYQQALGQGPQFIFQYYREEENGRGNFPPRFSGLQFPNYSSELNVNALELDDSALYLCASSLDRSGANVLTFGAGSRLTVL.